The rows below give T cell receptor beta chains drawn from one sample of a study of blood T cell repertoires in COVID-19. This table comes from immunoSEQ multiplex PCR, and its TCRdb copy is limited to in-frame clones, with some not included. Among nearly 250,000 clones, 70% to 85% were seen once, and the ten largest hold around 2%. Sequencing was done on a sample of peripheral blood. Source of these receptors: a woman older than 75 with acute or convalescent COVID-19. Both conserved end residues are part of each CDR3.

V,J,CDR3
TRBV10-3,TRBJ2-7,CAISEEGTLSYEQYF
TRBV7-2,TRBJ2-1,CASSSDRGLANEQFF
TRBV7-2,TRBJ2-5,CASSLEAGGRPTQYF
TRBV7-2,TRBJ1-1,CASSSRHGKNTEAFF
TRBV7-2,TRBJ1-2,CASSMTYYGYTF
TRBV29-1,TRBJ1-1,CSVVGGLGGTEAFF
TRBV30,TRBJ1-4,CAWSYRTGKNEKLFF
TRBV5-6,TRBJ2-1,CASSVTGTSGYNEQFF
TRBV11-2,TRBJ2-7,CASSFGTGEGNEQYF
TRBV5-4,TRBJ2-1,CASSLTSNSYNEQFF
TRBV5-8,TRBJ1-3,CASGTGGFSGNTIYF
TRBV6-1,TRBJ1-3,CASSEYEGAAGNTIYF
TRBV7-2,TRBJ1-2,CASSLTGGADYGYTF
TRBV2,TRBJ1-2,CASSEKRQVEGGYTF
TRBV2,TRBJ2-7,CASSGVSGSYEQYF
TRBV24-1,TRBJ2-5,CATSAASGIRLGDQETQYF
TRBV11-1,TRBJ1-5,CASSWDSNQPQHF